One and the same sample provided the 20 T cell receptor beta chains below, sequenced in a study of cytomegalovirus exposure and HLA in healthy donors. PCR used 60 Vbeta primers and 13 Jbeta primers. The method was immunoSEQ multiplex PCR; TCRdb's version includes in-frame clones alone and lacks a portion of them. The repertoire has about 100,000 clones, about 80% of them found once; the top ten carry around 5%. The sequenced material came from PBMCs. These receptor sequences come from a female donor in good health and CMV-seropositive.

The genes are TRBV18 and TRBJ1-2; TRBD1 agrees at 7 bases. The V gene end was trimmed by 3 bases and the J gene end by 4 bases; junction bases not matched to a gene: 8. The CDR3 extends over 15 amino acids. Per germline, CDR1 KGHSH and CDR2 LQKENI. The CDR3 is CASSPGTAQGYGYTF. CDR3 DNA sequence: TGTGCCAGCTCACCGGGGACAGCCCAAGGCTATGGCTACACCTTC.

The chain carries TRBV4-2 and TRBJ2-3; 12 bases fit TRBD2. The J segment lost 6 bases and the V segment lost 2 bases, leaving 0 bases of the junction unmatched. The length of the CDR3 is 14 residues. CDR1 is LGHNA and CDR2 is YNFKEQ in the germline V gene. The DNA of the CDR3 is TGTGCCAGCAGCCAACTAGCGGGGGGGGATACGCAGTATTTT. Translated: CASSQLAGGDTQYF.

This sequence joins TRBV9 and TRBJ2-5; weak D call: TRBD2 (7 bases). Per the germline V gene, CDR1 is SGDLS and CDR2 is YYNGEE. The V gene lost 1 base and the J gene lost 4 bases, with 14 bases spanning the gap. The CDR3 length is 15 residues. CDR3 bases: TGTGCCAGCAGCGTACAGCCGGGGGGCGCAGAGACCCAGTACTTC. This gives the protein CASSVQPGGAETQYF.

V usage is TRBV28 and J usage is TRBJ2-7, with a possible D match to TRBD1 (5 bases). CDR3 length equals 12 residues. V was cut by 5 bases and J by 5 bases, with 10 bases left in between. CDR1 and CDR2 from the germline V gene are MDHEN and SYDVKM. The CDR3, as DNA: TGTGCCAGCAGTCCAGGGTTACACGAGCAGTACTTC. It translates to CASSPGLHEQYF. Using reference TRBV28 and TRBJ2-7 for the parts outside the CDR3, the full variable domain is DVKVTQSSRYLVKRTGEKVFLECVQDMDHENMFWYRQDPGLGLRLIYFSYDVKMKEKGDIPEGYSVSREKKERFSLILESASTNQTSMYLCASSPGLHEQYFGPGTRLTVT.

This chain uses TRBV5-1 with TRBJ2-7; 7 nucleotides align to TRBD1. The CDR3 sequence is 14 residues long. Germline V gene sequence: CDR1 SGHRS, CDR2 YFSETQ. Germline trimming cut 3 bases from V and 2 bases from J; bases unmatched to any gene: 5. The chain's CDR3 is CASSSRQGPYEQYF. In DNA, the CDR3 is TGCGCCAGCAGCTCTCGACAGGGTCCCTACGAGCAGTACTTC.

The chain carries TRBV2 and TRBJ1-1; D is perhaps TRBD1 (6 bases). The CDR3 is 13 residues long. Germline V gives CDR1 SNHLY, CDR2 FYNNEI. V lost 7 bases and J lost 1, with 10 bases in between. The CDR3 DNA is TGTGCCAGCAAGGGACAACGGAACACTGAAGCTTTCTTT. Amino acids: CASKGQRNTEAFF. The variable domain in full, with the rest retrieved from reference TRBV2 and TRBJ1-1, is EPEVTQTPSHQVTQMGQEVILRCVPISNHLYFYWYRQILGQKVEFLVSFYNNEISEKSEIFDDQFSVERPDGSNFTLKIRSTKLEDSAMYFCASKGQRNTEAFFGQGTRLTVV.

J is TRBJ1-4 and V is TRBV15; D not resolved. Germline CDR1 and CDR2: LNHNV and YYDKDF (reference sequence). CDR3 length: 14 residues. V lost 0 bases, J lost 7 bases, and 9 bases lay in between. The CDR3 nucleotides read TGTGCCACCAGCAGAGATAAAAGCGGTGAAAAACTGTTTTTT. Its translation: CATSRDKSGEKLFF.

The CDR3 region is CASSLIAGRANEQFF. In DNA form, the CDR3 reads TGTGCCAGCAGCTTAATTGCGGGGAGGGCCAATGAGCAGTTCTTC. The J gene is TRBJ2-1, the V gene TRBV7-8, with TRBD2 identical over 7 bases. V lost 2 bases, J lost 6 bases, and 7 bases stayed unmatched. The CDR3 is 15 amino acids. Germline-derived CDR1 and CDR2 are SGHVS and FQNEAQ.

The V gene is TRBV30, the J gene TRBJ1-1; TRBD1 matches 7 bases. Germline-derived CDR1 and CDR2 are GTSNPN and SVGIG (reference sequence). The CDR3 is 12 residues long. The J segment lost 8 bases and the V segment lost 2 bases, leaving 5 bases of the junction unmatched. CDR3 nucleotide sequence: TGTGCCTGGAGTCTTAACAGGGGAGAAGCTTTCTTT. This sequence encodes CAWSLNRGEAFF.

This chain joins TRBV30 and TRBJ2-7; a possible D gene is TRBD1 (6 bases). Germline V gene lookup returns CDR1 GTSNPN and CDR2 SVGIG (reference sequence). The CDR3 spans 14 residues. V was cut by 1 base and J by 2 bases, with 12 bases left in between. CDR3 sequence: CAWSDQGSPYEQYF. CDR3 in DNA: TGTGCCTGGAGTGACCAGGGGTCCCCCTACGAGCAGTACTTC. The variable domain in full, completed from reference TRBV30 and TRBJ2-7, reads SQTIHQWPATLVQPVGSPLSLECTVEGTSNPNLYWYRQAAGRGLQLLFYSVGIGQISSEVPQNLSASRPQDRQFILSSKKLLLSDSGFYLCAWSDQGSPYEQYFGPGTRLTVT.

The J gene is TRBJ2-7, the V gene TRBV19, with D perhaps matching TRBD1 (5 bases). The CDR3 is made up of 15 amino acids. From germline, CDR1 is LNHDA and CDR2 SQIVND (reference sequence). V lost 7 bases and J 3 bases, leaving 19 bases between the germline ends. The CDR3 region is CASKGYPNRLYEQYF. The DNA for the CDR3 is TGTGCCAGTAAAGGGTACCCCAACAGGCTCTACGAGCAGTACTTC.

This CDR3 is CASSGQGEATQYF. The CDR3 nucleotides are TGCGCCAGCAGCGGGCAGGGGGAAGCGACCCAGTACTTC. The chain carries TRBV5-1 and TRBJ2-5, with 7 bases fitting TRBD1. This CDR3 spans 13 amino acids. Germline V gene sequence: CDR1 SGHRS, CDR2 YFSETQ. Losses at the gene ends were 4 bases for V and 7 bases for J; bases not matched to a gene: 7. The whole variable domain, remainder taken from reference TRBV5-1 and TRBJ2-5, is KAGVTQTPRYLIKTRGQQVTLSCSPISGHRSVSWYQQTPGQGLQFLFEYFSETQRNKGNFPGRFSGRQFSNSRSEMNVSTLELGDSALYLCASSGQGEATQYFGPGTRLLVL.

The rearrangement uses TRBV7-6 and TRBJ2-1; TRBD2 agrees at 11 bases. The CDR3 length is 15 residues. J was trimmed by 6 bases and V by 1 base; bases with no gene match: 2. The germline V gene has CDR1 SGHVS and CDR2 FNYEAQ. CDR3 loop: CASSLGLAGTNEQFF. The DNA of the CDR3 is TGTGCCAGCAGCTTAGGACTAGCGGGAACCAATGAGCAGTTCTTC.

This sequence joins TRBV6-1 and TRBJ2-1, with 12 bases matching TRBD1. CDR1 and CDR2 from the germline V gene are MNHNS and SASEGT. J gave up 8 bases and V 6 bases, and 5 bases lay outside the gene matches. This CDR3 region has 14 residues. CDR3 nucleotides: TGTGCCAGCAGAAGGGACAGGGGGCGCGATGAGCAGTTCTTC. Amino acid sequence: CASRRDRGRDEQFF.

CDR3 in amino acids: CASSQGGGGGPREQYF. The CDR3 DNA follows: TGTGCCAGCAGCCAAGGGGGCGGAGGGGGGCCCCGCGAGCAGTACTTC. The chain has TRBV7-9 and TRBJ2-7; possible D gene TRBD1, 7 bases. From germline, CDR1 is SEHNR and CDR2 FQNEAQ (reference sequence). V dropped 5 bases and J dropped 6 bases, with 23 bases sitting between them. The CDR3 is made up of 16 amino acids.

This clone was seen more than once but under ten times. CDR3 region: CASSISGGVRGQFF. CDR3 nucleotides: TGTGCCAGTAGTATCAGCGGCGGGGTAAGAGGGCAGTTCTTC. The chain is built from TRBV19 and TRBJ2-1; D is possibly TRBD2 (6 bases). The length of the CDR3 is 14 residues. V was trimmed by 3 bases and J by 12 bases, leaving 18 bases between them. Germline V lookup: CDR1 LNHDA, CDR2 SQIVND (reference sequence). Full variable domain (outside the CDR3, taken from reference TRBV19 and TRBJ2-1): DGGITQSPKYLFRKEGQNVTLSCEQNLNHDAMYWYRQDPGQGLRLIYYSQIVNDFQKGDIAEGYSVSREKKESFPLTVTSAQKNPTAFYLCASSISGGVRGQFFGPGTRLTVL.

The chain combines TRBV30 with TRBJ2-5, with D maybe TRBD2 (6 bases). The germline V and J ends were trimmed by 0 bases and 5 bases, with 10 bases remaining between them. This CDR3 region has 13 residues. Germline CDR1 and CDR2: GTSNPN and SVGIG (reference sequence). The DNA of the CDR3 is TGTGCCTGGAGTGTACTAGCCTGGGAGACCCAGTACTTC. Translating gives CAWSVLAWETQYF.

The chain recombines TRBV28 with TRBJ2-7, with 8 bases identical to TRBD2. The CDR3 extends over 15 amino acids. Germline V CDR1 and CDR2: MDHEN, SYDVKM. V dropped 5 bases and J dropped 0; count of bases not matched to a gene: 6. DNA for the CDR3: TGTGCCAGCAGTACTGTAGCGGGGAGCTCCTACGAGCAGTACTTC. Translation: CASSTVAGSSYEQYF.

V is TRBV6-1 and J is TRBJ2-2; 10 bases fit TRBD1. The germline V gene has CDR1 MNHNS and CDR2 SASEGT. This CDR3 is built from 15 residues. Trimming cost V 8 bases and J 0 bases; bases outside gene matches: 3. CDR3 nucleotide sequence: TGTGCCAGCGGGGGGACAGGGGCGAACACCGGGGAGCTGTTTTTT. Translation gives CASGGTGANTGELFF.

The rearrangement joins TRBV18 to TRBJ1-2; 8 nucleotides line up with TRBD1. This CDR3 has 14 residues. Germline values: CDR1 KGHSH, CDR2 LQKENI. Trimming cost V 5 bases and J 3 bases; bases outside gene matches: 5. For the CDR3, the DNA is TGTGCCAGCTCATCCGGGACAGGCGACTATGGCTACACCTTC. Protein: CASSSGTGDYGYTF.